This TCR beta chain was captured in a study of PD-1 blockade in classical Hodgkin lymphoma (dated by TCRdb to the early 2020s). The study in broad terms: Nivolumab dosing was 3 mg/kg intravenously every 2 weeks, continuing until either disease progression or unacceptable toxicity. To define a peripheral blood immune signature of response to PD-1 blockade in classical Hodgkin lymphoma, the study combined TCR beta sequencing with CyTOF.

This specimen's time point label, per the study, means: cycle 4 day 1 (C4D1), after six to seven weeks of nivolumab. Relapse after autologous stem cell transplantation had occurred in all trial patients, and cohorts A, B and C were distinguished by prior brentuximab vedotin exposure. The trial cohort comprised roughly 50 patients with relapsed/refractory classical Hodgkin lymphoma whose best overall responses were complete response, partial response or progressive disease. In the multi-cohort phase II CheckMate 205 trial, trial patients received single-agent nivolumab. An independent review committee assessed best overall response using the 2007 International Working Group response criteria. PBMCs from the trial were collected at three points: immediately before nivolumab initiation (C1D1), and during therapy at cycle 2 day 1 and cycle 4 day 1. Peripheral blood was collected in 8 mL Vacutainer Cell Preparation Tubes, from which PBMCs were isolated by centrifugation and then cryopreserved.

CDR3 length: 14 amino acids, cysteine to phenylalanine. Here the CDR3 DNA is all that survives: 42 bases in frame from base 1. From the germline V gene (reference sequence), CDR1 is LNHNV and CDR2 is YYDKDF. V loses 6 bases, J loses 6 bases, and the germline ends lie 15 bases apart. Concerning this clone itself: Its cognate antigen has yet to be identified. Base qualities were left out, and no much larger clone turns up one base away.

General conclusions and limits of the study: Diversity was lower in patients who began nivolumab less than 1 year after ASCT, so these patients were left out of later analyses to avoid confounding by immune reconstitution. Baseline TCR diversity was reported as lower in newly diagnosed patients than in healthy donors, and lower still in relapsed/refractory patients. Among trial patients, those achieving complete response had baseline diversity similar to that of newly diagnosed patients, while diversity was significantly lower in partial responders and progressors. The study was restricted to a single clinical trial cohort, and the causes of repertoire differences, possibly disease activity or prior therapy, were left undefined. A significant rise by C4D1 was seen in CD4+ but not CD8+ TCR diversity (p=0.0027 vs p=0.16), with the rise being most apparent in complete responders (p=0.02).

The Qiagen DNeasy kit was used to extract genomic DNA both from unsorted PBMCs and from the negatively selected CD4+ and CD8+ fractions. Amplification of TCR beta CDR3 regions was done by immunoSEQ multiplex PCR with primers that anneal to V and J segments. A synthetic immune receptor repertoire was used to minimize amplification bias, and any residual bias was removed computationally once sequencing was done. The published analysis was carried out like this. Custom Python scripts were used to quantify repertoire diversity as the Shannon entropy index. Unsorted, CD4+ and CD8+ repertoires were analyzed separately, except for combined analyses in which CD4+ and CD8+ sequences were merged in silico. Clonal expansion was defined as at least a 2-fold frequency increase after treatment relative to C1D1, with a pseudocount of 0.5 for undetected baseline clones. Clones with 0 or 1 copy at C1D1 were defined as singleton clones, while clones with 2 or more copies were defined as non-singleton clones. Clones expanded in unsorted samples were annotated as CD4+, CD8+ or unknown by matching protein sequences in sorted samples from the same patient. Diversity changes from C1D1 to C4D1 were tested in paired samples using Wilcoxon tests. In its TCRdb copy, this immuneACCESS table keeps in-frame sequences only and misses some clones. Where compared with another copy, unresolved V genes explain less than half of these, and the others have no known cause. That table furnishes V, J and clone size, whereas the DNA furnished D and trimming. The sample table lists under 30,000 clones, around 80% of them with a count of one. Jointly, the top ten make up around 6.2% of the sample.

Recombination joined TRBV15 with TRBJ1-5; the D gene lacks a confident call. This TCR derives from a human donor with classical Hodgkin lymphoma. The material sequenced was peripheral blood mononuclear cells (PBMCs), taken before the fourth cycle of nivolumab. This receptor has the CDR3 CATRPRSEGQPQHF. The base sequence is TGTGCCACCAGGCCCCGTTCCGAAGGTCAGCCCCAGCATTTT.